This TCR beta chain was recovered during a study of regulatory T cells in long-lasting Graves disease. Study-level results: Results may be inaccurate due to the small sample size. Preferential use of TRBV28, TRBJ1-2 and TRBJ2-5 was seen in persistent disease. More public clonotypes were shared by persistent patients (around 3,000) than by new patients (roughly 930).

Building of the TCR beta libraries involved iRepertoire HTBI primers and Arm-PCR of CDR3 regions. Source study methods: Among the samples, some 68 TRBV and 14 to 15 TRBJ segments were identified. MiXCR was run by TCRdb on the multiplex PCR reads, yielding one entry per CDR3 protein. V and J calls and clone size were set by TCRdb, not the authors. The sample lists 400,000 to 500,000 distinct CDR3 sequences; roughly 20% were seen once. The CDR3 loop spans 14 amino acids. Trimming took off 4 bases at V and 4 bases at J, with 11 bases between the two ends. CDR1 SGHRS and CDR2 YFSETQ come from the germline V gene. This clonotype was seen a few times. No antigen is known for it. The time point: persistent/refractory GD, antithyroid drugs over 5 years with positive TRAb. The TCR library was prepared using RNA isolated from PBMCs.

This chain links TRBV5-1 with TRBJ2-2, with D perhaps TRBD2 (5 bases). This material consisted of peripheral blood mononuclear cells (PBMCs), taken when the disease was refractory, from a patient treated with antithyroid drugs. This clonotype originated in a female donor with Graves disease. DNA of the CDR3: TGCGCCAGCAGCATCTGGACTGGCACCGGGGAGCTGTTTTTT. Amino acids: CASSIWTGTGELFF. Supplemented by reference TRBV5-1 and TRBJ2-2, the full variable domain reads KAGVTQTPRYLIKTRGQQVTLSCSPISGHRSVSWYQQTPGQGLQFLFEYFSETQRNKGNFPGRFSGRQFSNSRSEMNVSTLELGDSALYLCASSIWTGTGELFFGEGSRLTVL.